This T cell receptor beta chain appears in the sequencing data of a study of cytomegalovirus exposure and HLA in healthy donors. Across the whole study: A later analysis reported the same platform for the 110 or so validation repertoires and the roughly 670 first-cohort repertoires. Study results and limitations: According to a subsequent analysis, TCR clusters identified in the first cohort showed a tendency to co-occur across the approximately 120 validation repertoires. High sensitivity and specificity were reportedly achieved when the classifier diagnosed cytomegalovirus status. Investigators reported approximately 170 TCR beta chains as tied to cytomegalovirus.

The CDR3 loop spans 12 amino acids. CDR1 is SEHNR and CDR2 is FQNEAQ in the germline V gene (reference sequence). V was trimmed by 5 bases and J by 1 base, leaving 5 bases between them. Assay: immunoSEQ multiplex PCR; the TCRdb copy retains only in-frame clones and omits some. The data show about 160,000 clones, 80% to 90% seen once. About this clone itself: Its target is not known.

The rearrangement uses TRBV7-9 and TRBJ1-2, with unresolved D. The sample taken for sequencing was PBMCs. This sequence originates from a woman in her thirties in good health and CMV-seronegative. CDR3: CASSPNNYGYTF. CDR3 sequence (DNA): TGTGCCAGCAGCCCGAATAACTATGGCTACACCTTC. Full variable domain (rest looked up from reference TRBV7-9 and TRBJ1-2): DTGVSQNPRHKITKRGQNVTFRCDPISEHNRLYWYRQTLGQGPEFLTYFQNEAQLEKSRLLSDRFSAERPKGSFSTLEIQRTEQGDSAMYLCASSPNNYGYTFGSGTRLTVV.